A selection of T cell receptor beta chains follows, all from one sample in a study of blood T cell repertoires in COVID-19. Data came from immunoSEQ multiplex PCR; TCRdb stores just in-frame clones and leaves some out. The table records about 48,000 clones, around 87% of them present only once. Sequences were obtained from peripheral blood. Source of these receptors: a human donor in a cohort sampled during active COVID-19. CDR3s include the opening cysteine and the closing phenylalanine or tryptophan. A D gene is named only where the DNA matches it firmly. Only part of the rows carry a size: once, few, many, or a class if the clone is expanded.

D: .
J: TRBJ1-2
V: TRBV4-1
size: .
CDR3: CASSQGLHANYGYTF
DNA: TGCGCCAGCAGCCAAGGGTTACATGCAAACTATGGCTACACCTTC

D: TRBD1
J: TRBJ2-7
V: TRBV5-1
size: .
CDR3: CASSLASGGGNEQYF
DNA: TGCGCCAGCAGCTTGGCCTCAGGGGGCGGAAACGAGCAGTACTTC

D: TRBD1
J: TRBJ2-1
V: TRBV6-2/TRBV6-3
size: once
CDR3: CASSFGTGIYNEQFF
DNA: TGTGCCAGCAGTTTCGGGACAGGGATCTACAATGAGCAGTTCTTC

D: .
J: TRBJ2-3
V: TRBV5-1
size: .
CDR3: CASNRGGITSTDTQYF
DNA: TGCGCCAGCAATCGGGGCGGGATTACTAGCACAGATACGCAGTATTTT

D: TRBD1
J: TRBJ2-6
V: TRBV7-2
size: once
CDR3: CASSLVQGFGANVLTF
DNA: TGTGCCAGCAGCTTAGTACAGGGGTTCGGGGCCAACGTCCTGACTTTC

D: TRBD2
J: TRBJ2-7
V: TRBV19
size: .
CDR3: CASSPRLADPFGDEQYF
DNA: TGTGCCAGTAGTCCCAGACTAGCGGACCCCTTCGGAGACGAGCAGTACTTC

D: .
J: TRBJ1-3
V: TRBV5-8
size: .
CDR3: CASSFHLMSSGNTIYF
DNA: TGTGCCAGCAGCTTCCATCTCATGAGCTCTGGAAACACCATATATTTT

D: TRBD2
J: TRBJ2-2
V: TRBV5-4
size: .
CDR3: CASTLTRVLAGGETGELFF
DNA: TGTGCCAGCACCCTAACCCGGGTACTAGCGGGAGGGGAGACCGGGGAGCTGTTTTTT

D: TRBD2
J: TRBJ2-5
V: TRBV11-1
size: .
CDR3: CASSSDSGGPPGTQYF
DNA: TGTGCCAGCAGCTCCGATAGCGGGGGACCTCCGGGGACCCAGTACTTC

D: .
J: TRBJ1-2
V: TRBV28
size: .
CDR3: CASRQWGGEANYGYTF
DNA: TGTGCCAGCAGGCAGTGGGGCGGGGAAGCTAACTATGGCTACACCTTC

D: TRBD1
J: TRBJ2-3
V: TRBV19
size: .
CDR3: CASATGSTDTQYF
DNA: TGTGCCAGTGCGACAGGGAGCACAGATACGCAGTATTTT

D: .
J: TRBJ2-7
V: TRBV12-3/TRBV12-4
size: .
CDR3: CASRPGSSYEQYF
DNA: TGTGCCAGTAGACCAGGGTCCTCCTACGAGCAGTACTTC

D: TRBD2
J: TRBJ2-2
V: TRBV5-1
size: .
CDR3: CASSQRTSDTGELFF
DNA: TGCGCCAGCAGCCAAAGGACTAGCGATACCGGGGAGCTGTTTTTT

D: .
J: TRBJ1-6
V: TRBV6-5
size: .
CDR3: CASRTGSSYNSPLHF
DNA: TGTGCCAGCAGAACAGGGAGCTCCTATAATTCACCCCTCCACTTT

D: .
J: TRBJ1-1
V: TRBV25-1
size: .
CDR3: CASSVSAANTEAFF
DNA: TGTGCCAGCAGTGTCTCGGCGGCGAACACTGAAGCTTTCTTT

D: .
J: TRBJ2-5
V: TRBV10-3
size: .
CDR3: CAISFKGEETQYF
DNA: TGTGCCATCAGTTTCAAGGGAGAAGAGACCCAGTACTTC

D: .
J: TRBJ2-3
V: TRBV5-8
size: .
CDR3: CASSLGRASSTDTQYF
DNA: TGTGCCAGCAGCTTGGGGCGGGCCTCTAGCACAGATACGCAGTATTTT

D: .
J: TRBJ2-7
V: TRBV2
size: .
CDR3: CASSGSSYEQYF
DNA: TGTGCCAGCTCCGGGAGCTCCTACGAGCAGTACTTC

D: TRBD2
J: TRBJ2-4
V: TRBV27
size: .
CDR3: CASSPLAGGPHIQYF
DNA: TGTGCCAGCAGTCCCCTAGCGGGGGGGCCGCACATTCAGTACTTC

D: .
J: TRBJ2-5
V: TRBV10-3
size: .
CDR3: CAISESTGTQETQYF
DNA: TGTGCCATCAGTGAGTCGACGGGAACCCAAGAGACCCAGTACTTC

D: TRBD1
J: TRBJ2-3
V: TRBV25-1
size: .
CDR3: CASNDRGRTDTQYF
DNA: TGTGCCAGCAACGACAGGGGGCGAACAGATACGCAGTATTTT

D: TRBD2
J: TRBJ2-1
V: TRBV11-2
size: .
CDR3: CASSLVPSGRLYNEQFF
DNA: TGTGCCAGCAGCTTAGTTCCTAGCGGGAGGCTCTACAATGAGCAGTTCTTC

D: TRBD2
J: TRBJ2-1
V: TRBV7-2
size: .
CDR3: CASSLVAGASYNEQFF
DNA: TGTGCCAGCAGCTTAGTAGCGGGGGCCTCGTACAATGAGCAGTTCTTC